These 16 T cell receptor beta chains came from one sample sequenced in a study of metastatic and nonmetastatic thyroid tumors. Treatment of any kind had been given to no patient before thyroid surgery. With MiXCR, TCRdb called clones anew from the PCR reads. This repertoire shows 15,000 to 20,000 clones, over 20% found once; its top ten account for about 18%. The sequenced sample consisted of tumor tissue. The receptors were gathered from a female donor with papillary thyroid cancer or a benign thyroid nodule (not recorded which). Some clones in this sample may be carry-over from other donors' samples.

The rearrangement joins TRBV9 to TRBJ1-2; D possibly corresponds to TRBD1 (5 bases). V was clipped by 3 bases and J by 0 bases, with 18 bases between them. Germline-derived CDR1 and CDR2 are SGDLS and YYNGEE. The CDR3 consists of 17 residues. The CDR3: CASSAPGGGSTNYGYTF. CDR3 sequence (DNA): TGTGCCAGCAGCGCCCCGGGGGGGGGTTCTACTAACTATGGCTACACCTTC.

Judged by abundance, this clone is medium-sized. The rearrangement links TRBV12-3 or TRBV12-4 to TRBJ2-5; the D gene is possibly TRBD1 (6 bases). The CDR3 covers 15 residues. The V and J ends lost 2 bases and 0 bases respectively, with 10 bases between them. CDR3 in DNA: TGTGCCAGCAGTTTATCGGACAGCGACCAAGAGACCCAGTACTTC. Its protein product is CASSLSDSDQETQYF.

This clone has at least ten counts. The CDR3, as DNA: TGTGCCACCAGCAGAGACGGGGGGAGAGCTGGTGAGCAGTTCTTC. Translating gives CATSRDGGRAGEQFF. V usage is TRBV15 and J usage is TRBJ2-1, with 7 bases that match TRBD2. The junction had 8 bases not matched to a gene; V was cut back by 0 bases and J by 9 bases. CDR1 is LNHNV and CDR2 is YYDKDF in the germline V gene (reference sequence). CDR3 length: 15 amino acids.

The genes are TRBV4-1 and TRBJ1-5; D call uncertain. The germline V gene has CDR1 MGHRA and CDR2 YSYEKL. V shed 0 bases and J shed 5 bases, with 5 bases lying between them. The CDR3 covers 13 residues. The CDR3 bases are TGCGCCAGCAGCCAAGAACATTATCAGCCCCAGCATTTT. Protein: CASSQEHYQPQHF.

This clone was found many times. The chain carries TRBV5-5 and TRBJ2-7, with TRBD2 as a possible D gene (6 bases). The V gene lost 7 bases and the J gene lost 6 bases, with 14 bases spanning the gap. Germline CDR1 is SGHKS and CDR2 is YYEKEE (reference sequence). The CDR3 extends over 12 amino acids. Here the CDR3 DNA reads TGTGCCAGCTCCGCGGGACCTCGCGAGCAGTACTTC. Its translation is CASSAGPREQYF.

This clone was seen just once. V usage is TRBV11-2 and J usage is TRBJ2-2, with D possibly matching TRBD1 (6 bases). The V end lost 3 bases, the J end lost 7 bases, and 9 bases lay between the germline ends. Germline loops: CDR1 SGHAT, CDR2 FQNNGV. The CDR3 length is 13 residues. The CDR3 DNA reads TGTGCCAGCAGCTTCCCAGGGGTCGGGGAGCTGTTTTTT. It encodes CASSFPGVGELFF.

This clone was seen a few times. The CDR3 is CASRPNSGRAYNEQFF. The CDR3 nucleotides are TGTGCCAGCAGACCTAATAGCGGGAGGGCCTACAATGAGCAGTTCTTC. The chain combines TRBV28 with TRBJ2-1, with 11 nucleotides matching TRBD2. V trimming: 6 bases; J trimming: 2 bases; junction bases outside the gene matches: 6. Per the germline V gene, CDR1 is MDHEN and CDR2 is SYDVKM. The length of the CDR3 is 16 residues. The full variable domain, its missing parts supplied by reference TRBV28 and TRBJ2-1, is DVKVTQSSRYLVKRTGEKVFLECVQDMDHENMFWYRQDPGLGLRLIYFSYDVKMKEKGDIPEGYSVSREKKERFSLILESASTNQTSMYLCASRPNSGRAYNEQFFGPGTRLTVL.

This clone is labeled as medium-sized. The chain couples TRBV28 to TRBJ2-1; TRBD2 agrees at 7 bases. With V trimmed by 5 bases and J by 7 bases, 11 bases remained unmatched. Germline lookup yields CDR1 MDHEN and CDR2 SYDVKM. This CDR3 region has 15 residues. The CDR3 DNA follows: TGTGCCAGCAGTCTGCCGGGACTACTTAGAAATGAGCAGTTCTTC. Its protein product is CASSLPGLLRNEQFF.

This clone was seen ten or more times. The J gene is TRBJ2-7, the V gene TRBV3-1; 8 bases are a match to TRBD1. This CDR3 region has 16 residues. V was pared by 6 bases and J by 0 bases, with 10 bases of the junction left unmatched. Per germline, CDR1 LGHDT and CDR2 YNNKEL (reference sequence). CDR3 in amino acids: CASRSRPGQGSYEQYF. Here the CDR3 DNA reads TGTGCCAGCAGGTCCAGACCCGGACAGGGCTCCTACGAGCAGTACTTC.

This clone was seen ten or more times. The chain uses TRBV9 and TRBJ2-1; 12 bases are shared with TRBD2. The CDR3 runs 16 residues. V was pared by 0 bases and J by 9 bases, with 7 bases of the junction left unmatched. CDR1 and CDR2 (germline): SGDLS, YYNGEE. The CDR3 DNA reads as TGTGCCAGCAGCGTAGGACTAGCGGGAGTTTCTAGTGAGCAGTTCTTC. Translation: CASSVGLAGVSSEQFF.

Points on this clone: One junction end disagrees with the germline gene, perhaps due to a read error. DNA of the CDR3: TGTGCCACCAGTGATTCCGGGCCGGGACAGGGTAACCATGGCTACACCTTC. Residues: CATSDSGPGQGNHGYTF. The chain employs TRBV24-1 and TRBJ1-2; 9 nucleotides line up with TRBD1. The CDR3 loop spans 17 amino acids. Germline V gene lookup returns CDR1 KGHDR and CDR2 SFDVKD.

The CDR3 sequence: CASSGGTAGTGELFF. DNA of the CDR3: TGTGCCAGCAGTGGGGGGACAGCCGGAACCGGGGAGCTGTTTTTT. The rearrangement links TRBV25-1 to TRBJ2-2, with TRBD1 matching over 7 bases. The CDR3 length is 15 residues. From germline, CDR1 is MGHDK and CDR2 SYGVNS. J lost 5 bases, V lost 4 bases, and 7 bases had no gene match. Combining the CDR3 with reference TRBV25-1 and TRBJ2-2 gives the whole variable domain EADIYQTPRYLVIGTGKKITLECSQTMGHDKMYWYQQDPGMELHLIHYSYGVNSTEKGDLSSESTVSRIRTEHFPLTLESARPSHTSQYLCASSGGTAGTGELFFGEGSRLTVL.

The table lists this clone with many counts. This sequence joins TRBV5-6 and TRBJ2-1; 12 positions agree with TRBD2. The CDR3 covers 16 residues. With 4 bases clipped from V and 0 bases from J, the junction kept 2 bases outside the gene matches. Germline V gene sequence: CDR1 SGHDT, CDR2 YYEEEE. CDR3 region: CASSPTSGSSYNEQFF. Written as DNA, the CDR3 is TGTGCCAGCAGCCCGACTAGCGGGAGCTCCTACAATGAGCAGTTCTTC.

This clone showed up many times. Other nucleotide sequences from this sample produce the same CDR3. Here the CDR3 reads CASSVEPTASRGYTF. CDR3 sequence (DNA): TGTGCCAGCAGCGTAGAACCGACGGCCTCAAGAGGCTACACCTTC. The rearrangement uses TRBV9 and TRBJ1-2; D ambiguous. CDR3 size: 15 residues. CDR1 and CDR2 (germline): SGDLS, YYNGEE. The ends were cut back, 0 bases at V and 8 bases at J, with 17 bases in the middle. Using reference TRBV9 and TRBJ1-2 for the parts outside the CDR3, the full variable domain is DSGVTQTPKHLITATGQRVTLRCSPRSGDLSVYWYQQSLDQGLQFLIQYYNGEERAKGNILERFSAQQFPDLHSELNLSSLELGDSALYFCASSVEPTASRGYTFGSGTRLTVV.

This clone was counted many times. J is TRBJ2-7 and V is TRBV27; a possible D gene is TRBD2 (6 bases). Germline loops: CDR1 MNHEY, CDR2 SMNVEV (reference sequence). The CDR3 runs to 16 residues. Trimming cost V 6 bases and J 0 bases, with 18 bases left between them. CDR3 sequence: CASSSVWDSLSYEQYF. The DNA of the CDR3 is TGTGCCAGCAGCTCGGTCTGGGACTCGCTCTCCTACGAGCAGTACTTC.

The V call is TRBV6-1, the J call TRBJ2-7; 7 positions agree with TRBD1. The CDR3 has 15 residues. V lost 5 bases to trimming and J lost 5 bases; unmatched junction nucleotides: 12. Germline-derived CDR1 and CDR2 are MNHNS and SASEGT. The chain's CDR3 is CASSTLSTGNDEQYF. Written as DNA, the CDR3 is TGTGCCAGCAGTACCCTCTCGACAGGGAACGACGAGCAGTACTTC.